This TCR beta chain was recovered during a study of T cell responses to AZD1222 COVID-19 vaccine. Whole-study findings and limits: Clonal diversity was possibly underestimated, and white British individuals and females predominated among donors. The CD4 TCRs associated with vaccination extended across spike and predominated at 160-218 and 743-854. Increases in Spike-specific TCR breadth and depth were seen after two AZD1222 doses.

Concerning this clone: Its target is not known.

Clones were read by immunoSEQ multiplex PCR, and TCRdb kept only the in-frame ones, dropping some. The sample yields around 96,000 clones, nearly 90% seen once. CDR1 and CDR2 from the germline V gene are SQVTM and ANQGSEA. After removal of 4 bases from V and 1 base from J, the junction contained 0 bases not matched to a gene. The CDR3 totals 13 residues. This TCR derives from an adult in good health. This specimen was peripheral blood, taken on day 0 of AZD1222 vaccination. The rearrangement links TRBV29-1 to TRBJ2-7, with 11 nucleotides matching TRBD1. The CDR3, as DNA: TGCAGCGTTGGGGACAGGGGGTCCTACGAGCAGTACTTC. This gives the protein CSVGDRGSYEQYF.